Below, one TCR beta chain is given with its context. The data were obtained in a study of cytotoxic CD8 clonotypes in ibrutinib-treated CLL. The wider study: After a median of approximately 68 months, some 14 patients stayed remitted and approximately twelve progressed; responses had been partial in some 25 and complete in 2.

Germline loops: CDR1 LNHDA, CDR2 SQIVND (reference sequence). The CDR3 has 16 residues. The V end lost 3 bases, the J end lost 5 bases, and 17 bases lay between the germline ends. The table came from immunoSEQ multiplex PCR; TCRdb's copy has only in-frame clones and leaves some out. The sample has about 140,000 clones, about 75% seen once. The receptor was derived from a human donor with chronic lymphocytic leukemia. The sample here was PBMCs, taken after 24 months of ibrutinib treatment. The V gene is TRBV19, the J gene TRBJ2-1; D possibly corresponds to TRBD1 (6 bases). The CDR3 reads CASSIGDIYLNNEQFF. In DNA form, the CDR3 reads TGTGCCAGTAGTATTGGGGACATTTACCTCAACAATGAGCAGTTCTTC. The variable domain in full, completed from reference TRBV19 and TRBJ2-1, reads DGGITQSPKYLFRKEGQNVTLSCEQNLNHDAMYWYRQDPGQGLRLIYYSQIVNDFQKGDIAEGYSVSREKKESFPLTVTSAQKNPTAFYLCASSIGDIYLNNEQFFGPGTRLTVL.